Shown below are 5 T cell receptor beta chains from a single sample sequenced in a study of siplizumab effects on memory and regulatory T cells. Generated by immunoSEQ multiplex PCR, the TCRdb table keeps only in-frame clones and is missing some. The data contain 55,000 to 70,000 clones, 85% to 95% of them singletons. The specimen sequenced was CD8+ T cells sorted from blood. All receptors derive from a human donor in good health.

The sample holds one count of this clone. This sequence joins TRBV21-1 and TRBJ2-3; TRBD2, the table's D call, was not compared with the DNA. TRBV21-1 is noted as a pseudogene. The CDR3 sequence is 15 residues long. The CDR3 sequence is CASSHREAEADTQYF. CDR3 nucleotides: TGTGCCAGCAGCCACCGGGAGGCGGAGGCAGATACGCAGTATTTT.

The chain employs TRBV9 and TRBJ1-2; D gene unclear. Trimming stripped 0 bases from V and 2 bases from J, with 11 bases between. The CDR3 is 15 residues long. Germline lookup yields CDR1 SGDLS and CDR2 YYNGEE. CDR3 sequence reads: CASSVAGQPNYGYTF. The CDR3 DNA is TGTGCCAGCAGCGTAGCAGGCCAGCCGAACTATGGCTACACCTTC. Using reference TRBV9 and TRBJ1-2 for the parts outside the CDR3, the full variable domain is DSGVTQTPKHLITATGQRVTLRCSPRSGDLSVYWYQQSLDQGLQFLIQYYNGEERAKGNILERFSAQQFPDLHSELNLSSLELGDSALYFCASSVAGQPNYGYTFGSGTRLTVV.

This chain connects TRBV7-9 to TRBJ1-2, with D possibly being TRBD1 (5 bases). The CDR3 has 13 amino acids. Germline V CDR1 and CDR2: SEHNR, FQNEAQ (reference sequence). V was shortened by 1 base and J by 4 bases, with 7 bases between the two germline ends. The CDR3: CASSLGDLYGYTF. The CDR3 nucleotides read TGTGCCAGCAGCTTAGGGGACCTCTATGGCTACACCTTC.

J is TRBJ1-5 and V is TRBV2; D is ambiguous. The CDR3 loop spans 14 amino acids. CDR1 is SNHLY and CDR2 is FYNNEI in the germline V gene. The ends were cut back, 1 base at V and 4 bases at J, with 8 bases in the middle. CDR3 nucleotide sequence: TGTGCCAGCAGTGAAGATTGGTCAAATCAGCCCCAGCATTTT. This sequence encodes CASSEDWSNQPQHF.

This chain connects TRBV9 to TRBJ2-7; 8 nucleotides match TRBD1. CDR1 SGDLS and CDR2 YYNGEE come from the germline V gene. CDR3 size: 14 residues. The junction had 10 bases not matched to a gene; V was cut back by 7 bases and J by 4 bases. This CDR3 is CASSPTGAIYEQYF. Written as DNA, the CDR3 is TGTGCCAGCTCGCCGACAGGGGCAATTTACGAGCAGTACTTC.